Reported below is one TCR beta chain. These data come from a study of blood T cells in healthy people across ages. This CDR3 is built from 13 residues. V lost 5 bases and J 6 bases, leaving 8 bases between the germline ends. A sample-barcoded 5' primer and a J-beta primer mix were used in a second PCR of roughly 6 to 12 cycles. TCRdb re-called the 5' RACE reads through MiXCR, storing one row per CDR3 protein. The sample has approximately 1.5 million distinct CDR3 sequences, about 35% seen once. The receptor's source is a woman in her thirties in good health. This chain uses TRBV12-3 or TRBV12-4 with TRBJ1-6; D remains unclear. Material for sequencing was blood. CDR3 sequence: CASSTYSNSPLHF. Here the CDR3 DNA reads TGTGCCAGCAGTACCTACAGTAATTCACCCCTCCACTTT.